This passage covers 8 T cell receptor beta chains from one sample sequenced in a study of T cells in Graves' hyperthyroidism and ophthalmopathy. RNA transcripts served as the template for amplifying TCR beta CDR3 regions. TCR CDR3 regions were first amplified by RT-PCR with HTBI primers. TCRdb re-called the multiplex PCR reads with MiXCR, one entry per CDR3 protein. The repertoire holds approximately 700,000 distinct CDR3 sequences, about a sixth seen once, with around 7.7% in the top ten. The specimen sequenced was blood. These receptors were collected from a man between 18 and 35 years old with Graves' hyperthyroidism.

The table lists this clonotype with many counts. The gene calls are TRBV28 and TRBJ2-7, with D unresolved. The V and J ends lost 7 bases and 3 bases respectively, with 7 bases between them. The CDR3 contains 11 residues. Germline V gene sequence: CDR1 MDHEN, CDR2 SYDVKM. In DNA, the CDR3 is TGTGCCAGCACCACGAACTACGAGCAGTACTTC. Translating gives CASTTNYEQYF.

This clonotype has a handful of counts. The rearrangement joins TRBV7-3 to TRBJ2-2, with 7 positions matching TRBD2. V was clipped by 3 bases and J by 7 bases; unmatched bases: 2. The CDR3 contains 13 residues. The V gene's germline CDR1 is SGHTA and CDR2 FQGTGA. In DNA, the CDR3 is TGTGCCAGCAGCTTTGCGGGGGACGGGGAGCTGTTTTTT. This encodes CASSFAGDGELFF.

This clonotype was counted many times. V and J are TRBV11-3 and TRBJ1-1; D possibly corresponds to TRBD1 (6 bases). Per the germline V gene, CDR1 is SGHNT and CDR2 is YENEEA. V gave up 6 bases and J gave up 3 bases, with 14 bases separating them. The CDR3 contains 14 residues. CDR3 residues: CASSSTGMDTEAFF. The CDR3 DNA reads as TGTGCCAGCAGTTCGACAGGAATGGACACTGAAGCTTTCTTT.

This clonotype occurred a few times. This chain uses TRBV10-3 with TRBJ2-7, with a possible D match to TRBD2 (6 bases). Germline CDR1 reads ENHRY; CDR2 reads SYGVKD. The CDR3 has 15 amino acids. Trimming stripped 6 bases from V and 0 bases from J, with 15 bases between. The CDR3 loop reads CAIRANSGSSYEQYF. The CDR3 coding sequence is TGTGCCATCAGGGCGAATAGCGGATCCTCCTACGAGCAGTACTTC.

As regards this clonotype: Since a much larger clone is just one base distant, this may be a read error. The rearrangement links TRBV20-1 to TRBJ2-7; a possible D gene is TRBD2 (6 bases). Per the germline V gene, CDR1 is DFQATT and CDR2 is SNEGSKA (reference sequence). The V gene lost 3 bases and the J gene lost 4 bases, with 22 bases spanning the gap. The CDR3 has 16 amino acids. The CDR3 sequence is CSASLEGSGSPYEQYF. CDR3 in DNA: TGCAGTGCTAGCCTGGAGGGTAGCGGAAGCCCATACGAGCAGTACTTC.

This clonotype has a count of ten or more. V and J are TRBV20-1 and TRBJ1-2; D gene ambiguous. CDR1 is DFQATT and CDR2 is SNEGSKA in the germline V gene (reference sequence). V was trimmed by 4 bases and J by 4 bases, leaving 13 bases between them. The CDR3 has 13 amino acids. The CDR3: CSAIPDGSYGYTF. The CDR3 nucleotides read TGCAGTGCTATCCCAGATGGGAGCTATGGCTACACCTTC.

This clonotype was detected ten times or more. V gene TRBV28 combines with J gene TRBJ2-3; D unclear. V was cut by 2 bases and J by 2 bases, with 8 bases left in between. Germline V gene sequence: CDR1 MDHEN, CDR2 SYDVKM. The CDR3 runs to 14 residues. The CDR3 region is CASSLDPATDTQYF. CDR3 DNA sequence: TGTGCCAGCAGTTTAGACCCGGCCACAGATACGCAGTATTTT.

This clonotype was picked up many times. This chain joins TRBV6-2 or TRBV6-3 and TRBJ1-5, with unresolved D. Trimming cost V 5 bases and J 1 base, with 12 bases left between them. CDR1 is MNHEY and CDR2 is SVGEGT in the germline V gene. The CDR3 totals 15 residues. CDR3 DNA: TGTGCCAGCAGTGCTGAACTTAGGAGCAATCAGCCCCAGCATTTT. Its protein product is CASSAELRSNQPQHF.